A single sample gave rise to the 24 T cell receptor beta chains below, sequenced in a study of Ad26.COV2.S vaccination and SARS-CoV-2 variants. As for treatment: roughly 20 received Ad26.COV2.S at low or high dose, single or two shots; about 5 received placebo; per-sample allocation not given. After the first vaccine or placebo injection, samples were drawn on day 63. Libraries were prepared by immunoSEQ multiplex PCR; TCRdb keeps only in-frame clonotypes and omits some of them. The repertoire holds 440,000 or so clones, with around 90% as singletons. Sequencing used peripheral blood, obtained in a trial of Ad26.COV2.S vaccine versus placebo. The receptors were gathered from a person between 18 and 59 years old who received the Ad26.COV2.S COVID-19 vaccine or a placebo.

The chain combines TRBV7-5 with TRBJ1-5. TRBV7-5 is listed as a pseudogene. This CDR3 region has 18 residues. CDR3 sequence: CARSLEVRPTTCNQPQHF. CDR3 DNA: TGTGCCAGAAGCTTAGAGGTCAGGCCGACTACCTGCAATCAGCCCCAGCATTTT.

The rearrangement links TRBV4-2 to TRBJ1-3; D is ambiguous. The CDR3 length is 15 residues. V was clipped by 0 bases and J by 4 bases, with 10 bases between them. Germline V lookup: CDR1 LGHNA, CDR2 YNFKEQ. This CDR3 is CASSQEGRNGNTIYF. For the CDR3, the DNA is TGTGCCAGCAGCCAAGAGGGAAGAAACGGAAACACCATATATTTT.

Comments on this clone: The same CDR3 is also encoded by other DNA sequences in this sample. This rearrangement joins TRBV9 to TRBJ1-5; D unclear. The length of the CDR3 is 14 residues. CDR1 and CDR2 from the germline V gene are SGDLS and YYNGEE. The germline V and J ends were trimmed by 0 bases and 2 bases, with 6 bases remaining between them. CDR3 residues: CASSVGGGNQPQHF. DNA for the CDR3: TGTGCCAGCAGCGTAGGGGGAGGCAATCAGCCCCAGCATTTT.

This clone showed up just once. CDR3 residues: CASSSPLQGPTDTQYF. For the CDR3, the DNA is TGTGCCAGCAGTTCCCCATTGCAGGGCCCCACAGATACGCAGTATTTT. V is TRBV28 and J is TRBJ2-3; the D gene is possibly TRBD1 (5 bases). CDR1 and CDR2 from the germline V gene are MDHEN and SYDVKM. This CDR3 is 16 amino acids long. Trimming took 4 bases from V and 2 from J, leaving 16 bases between them.

The gene calls are TRBV12-3 or TRBV12-4 and TRBJ2-7; 7 positions match TRBD2. The CDR3 is 12 amino acids. The J segment lost 4 bases and the V segment lost 7 bases, leaving 4 bases of the junction unmatched. The DNA for the CDR3 is TGTGCCAGCACCTCGCGGGGGTACGAGCAGTACTTC. It yields the protein CASTSRGYEQYF.

Comments on this clone: This sample also contains other DNA sequences that code for the same CDR3. The CDR3 DNA is TGTGCCAGCAGCTCAGACAGCTACGAGCAGTACTTC. Encoded protein: CASSSDSYEQYF. The rearrangement links TRBV5-4 to TRBJ2-7; a weak D match, TRBD1 (5 bases). Looked up from germline, CDR1 is SGHNT and CDR2 is YYREEE (reference sequence). Trimming removed 3 bases at V and 3 bases at J, with 7 bases between. The CDR3 runs 12 residues.

This chain uses TRBV18 with TRBJ2-2, with 8 bases identical to TRBD1. The trim removed 4 bases at V and 7 bases at J, leaving 5 bases unmatched. The CDR3 is 14 amino acids. CDR1 and CDR2 from the germline V gene are KGHSH and LQKENI. The CDR3 region is CASSRQGTDGELFF. The DNA for the CDR3 is TGTGCCAGCTCACGACAGGGGACCGACGGGGAGCTGTTTTTT.

The rearrangement joins TRBV11-2 to TRBJ1-5; weak D call: TRBD1 (5 bases). In germline, CDR1 is SGHAT, CDR2 FQNNGV. The ends were cut back, 2 bases at V and 4 bases at J, with 6 bases in the middle. The length of the CDR3 is 13 residues. This CDR3 is CASSLRGNQPQHF. CDR3 nucleotides: TGTGCCAGCAGCTTACGGGGGAATCAGCCCCAGCATTTT.

The rearrangement uses TRBV7-6 and TRBJ2-7; TRBD2 aligns across 9 bases. Losses at the gene ends were 5 bases for V and 7 bases for J; bases not matched to a gene: 21. CDR1 SGHVS and CDR2 FNYEAQ come from the germline V gene. The CDR3 spans 18 residues. Here the CDR3 DNA reads TGTGCCAGCAGCCCGTTAGCGGGAGCCCCCTCGGCTCTACGGGAGCAGTACTTC. It yields the protein CASSPLAGAPSALREQYF.

The gene calls are TRBV4-3 and TRBJ2-7, with unresolved D. Germline assignment: CDR1 LGHNA and CDR2 YSLEER. The CDR3 consists of 14 residues. V lost 0 bases to trimming and J lost 2 bases, with 8 bases between them. This CDR3 is CASSQDPGTYEQYF. CDR3 in DNA: TGCGCCAGCAGCCAAGATCCAGGAACCTACGAGCAGTACTTC.

The CDR3 DNA is TGTGCCAGCAGCTTACAGGCAGGCTCTGGAAACACCATATATTTT. It specifies CASSLQAGSGNTIYF. The V gene is TRBV7-2, the J gene TRBJ1-3; D unresolved. Germline V gene sequence: CDR1 SGHTA, CDR2 FQGNSA. With 2 bases removed from V and 0 bases from J, the gap between germline ends came to 8 bases. The CDR3 sequence is 15 residues long.

Regarding this clone: The sample contains more than one DNA sequence encoding this CDR3. The chain carries TRBV19 and TRBJ2-5; the match to TRBD2 covers 7 bases. This CDR3 has 15 amino acids. The J segment lost 0 bases and the V segment lost 3 bases, leaving 4 bases of the junction unmatched. The germline V gene encodes CDR1 LNHDA and CDR2 SQIVND (reference sequence). The DNA for the CDR3 is TGTGCCAGTAGTATTTCTAGCGGCTACCAAGAGACCCAGTACTTC. This encodes CASSISSGYQETQYF.

Only a few counts were recorded for this clone. The CDR3: CASSLGQGAPTGELFF. The DNA for the CDR3 is TGCGCCAGCAGCCTCGGACAGGGGGCGCCCACCGGGGAGCTGTTTTTT. The chain is built from TRBV4-3 and TRBJ2-2; 11 bases map to TRBD1. Germline lookup yields CDR1 LGHNA and CDR2 YSLEER. V shed 4 bases, J shed 4 bases, and the junction held 5 bases outside the gene matches. The CDR3 is 16 amino acids.

V and J are TRBV5-8 and TRBJ1-1; TRBD1 might be the D (5 bases). The ends were cut back, 4 bases at V and 4 bases at J, with 14 bases in the middle. CDR3 length equals 14 residues. Per the germline V gene, CDR1 is SGHTS and CDR2 is YDEGEE. CDR3 amino acids: CASSLPGGGTEAFF. The CDR3 DNA sequence: TGTGCCAGCAGCCTCCCGGGGGGGGGCACTGAAGCTTTCTTT. Full variable domain (missing parts from reference TRBV5-8 and TRBJ1-1): EAGVTQSPTHLIKTRGQQATLRCSPISGHTSVYWYQQALGLGLQFLLWYDEGEERNRGNFPPRFSGRQFPNYSSELNVNALELEDSALYLCASSLPGGGTEAFFGQGTRLTVV.

This chain links TRBV20-1 with TRBJ1-1; D is possibly TRBD1 (6 bases). V lost 4 bases and J lost 8, with 11 bases in between. The germline gives CDR1 DFQATT, CDR2 SNEGSKA (reference sequence). CDR3 length: 11 residues. The CDR3, as DNA: TGCAGTGCTACCCGGACAGAAGAAGCTTTCTTT. As protein: CSATRTEEAFF.

Written as DNA, the CDR3 is TGTGCCAGCAGCTTAGTGGAGGGCTATGGCTACACCTTC. It translates to CASSLVEGYGYTF. The chain employs TRBV11-1 and TRBJ1-2; D is undetermined. Trimming took off 1 base at V and 4 bases at J, with 7 bases between the two ends. Germline CDR1 reads SGHAT; CDR2 reads FQDESV (reference sequence). CDR3 length: 13 residues.

The chain carries TRBV19 and TRBJ2-2; no reliable D call. This CDR3 is 14 amino acids long. Per the germline V gene, CDR1 is LNHDA and CDR2 is SQIVND (reference sequence). With 7 bases removed from V and 1 base from J, the gap between germline ends came to 10 bases. CDR3 sequence reads: CASIAHMNTGELFF. The CDR3 DNA is TGTGCCAGTATAGCACATATGAACACCGGGGAGCTGTTTTTT.

This sequence joins TRBV28 and TRBJ2-5; TRBD2 agrees at 7 bases. Trimming at V came to 8 bases and at J to 4 bases, leaving 13 bases not matched to a gene. In germline, CDR1 is MDHEN, CDR2 SYDVKM. The length of the CDR3 is 15 residues. For the CDR3, the DNA is TGTGCCAGCCGAAGGGGCGGGAGAGTCCTAGAGACCCAGTACTTC. Translating it yields CASRRGGRVLETQYF.

J is TRBJ1-2 and V is TRBV28; 7 bases agree with TRBD1. Germline V gene lookup returns CDR1 MDHEN and CDR2 SYDVKM. There are 14 residues in the CDR3. V trimming: 3 bases; J trimming: 1 base; junction bases outside the gene matches: 2. CDR3 amino acids: CASSLRDSNYGYTF. The CDR3 region has the DNA TGTGCCAGCAGTTTGAGGGACAGTAACTATGGCTACACCTTC.

This clone was recorded a few times. This sequence joins TRBV27 and TRBJ2-7, with D perhaps TRBD1 (5 bases). Germline V gene lookup returns CDR1 MNHEY and CDR2 SMNVEV (reference sequence). With 5 bases removed from V and 3 bases from J, the gap between germline ends came to 5 bases. This CDR3 has 11 amino acids. For the CDR3, the DNA is TGTGCCAGCAGTCAGGGCTACGAGCAGTACTTC. This codes for CASSQGYEQYF.

The chain carries TRBV4-2 and TRBJ2-7, with 11 bases identical to TRBD2. The CDR3 spans 16 residues. Per the germline V gene, CDR1 is LGHNA and CDR2 is YNFKEQ. Unmatched junction bases numbered 9, after V lost 2 bases and J lost 6 bases. The CDR3 spells CASSQPGGLAGGEQYF. CDR3 DNA: TGTGCCAGCAGCCAACCCGGCGGGCTAGCGGGAGGCGAGCAGTACTTC.

This chain links TRBV19 with TRBJ2-5; 7 nucleotides align to TRBD2. The V and J ends lost 5 bases and 2 bases, in that order; junction bases with no gene match: 8. The germline V gene encodes CDR1 LNHDA and CDR2 SQIVND (reference sequence). This CDR3 is built from 15 residues. CDR3 nucleotide sequence: TGTGCCAGTAGTTTGGGGGGGACTGCTCAAGAGACCCAGTACTTC. This encodes CASSLGGTAQETQYF.

V and J are TRBV14 and TRBJ2-3; D is possibly TRBD2 (6 bases). The CDR3 loop spans 15 amino acids. The germline gives CDR1 SGHDN, CDR2 FVKESK. Trimming removed 4 bases from V and 0 bases from J, with 11 bases in between. The CDR3 DNA sequence: TGTGCCAGCAGCCGGTGGGGGGTCAGCACAGATACGCAGTATTTT. This sequence encodes CASSRWGVSTDTQYF.

The rearrangement uses TRBV7-9 and TRBJ2-3; D ambiguous. Trimming removed 1 base at V and 3 bases at J, with 8 bases between. Germline CDR1 SEHNR, CDR2 FQNEAQ (reference sequence). The CDR3 is 14 residues long. This CDR3 reads CASSLDARTDTQYF. In DNA, the CDR3 is TGTGCCAGCAGCTTAGACGCCCGAACAGATACGCAGTATTTT.